This passage covers 8 T cell receptor beta chains from one sample sequenced in a study of blood T cell repertoires in COVID-19. Sequencing was performed with immunoSEQ multiplex PCR; in TCRdb, only in-frame clones are kept and a portion is missing. The sample includes over 200,000 clones, about 88% of them seen just once. The source material was peripheral blood. The source of these receptors is a woman aged 55 to 70 with acute or convalescent COVID-19.

V is TRBV4-2 and J is TRBJ1-3; no clear D gene. V gave up 0 bases and J gave up 0 bases, with 12 bases separating them. The germline V gene has CDR1 LGHNA and CDR2 YNFKEQ. This CDR3 spans 17 amino acids. The CDR3 DNA is TGTGCCAGCAGCCAAGAGGTGGCGGCCAACTCTGGAAACACCATATATTTT. This encodes CASSQEVAANSGNTIYF.

In its sample, this clone was seen many times. DNA of the CDR3: TGTGCCAGCAGCCAAGAGGAGGGGACAAGGGGGCGAATACAGGGCTACACCTTC. Protein product: CASSQEEGTRGRIQGYTF. The V gene is TRBV14, the J gene TRBJ1-2; 7 bases align to TRBD1. V lost 0 bases and J lost 8; bases outside the gene matches: 18. Germline V gives CDR1 SGHDN, CDR2 FVKESK. CDR3 length: 18 residues.

V is TRBV27 and J is TRBJ1-5; no firm D call. V shed 6 bases and J shed 1 base, with 10 bases lying between them. Germline V gene sequence: CDR1 MNHEY, CDR2 SMNVEV (reference sequence). The CDR3 spans 14 residues. The DNA for the CDR3 is TGTGCCAGCAGCGCGGTAAGCAGCAATCAGCCCCAGCATTTT. Translated, it gives CASSAVSSNQPQHF.

The chain carries TRBV28 and TRBJ2-5; D possibly corresponds to TRBD2 (6 bases). Germline lookup yields CDR1 MDHEN and CDR2 SYDVKM. Trimming left V 8 bases short and J 6 bases short, with 16 bases between. This CDR3 spans 13 amino acids. CDR3 bases: TGTGCCAGCGCGATCGGGGGACGGCAGACCCAGTACTTC. Translated: CASAIGGRQTQYF.

This clone came up many times. The gene calls are TRBV3-1 (or the pseudogene TRBV3-2) and TRBJ1-6; 10 bases align to TRBD1. The CDR3 has 16 residues. V lost 3 bases, J lost 9 bases, and 8 bases stayed unmatched. Germline V CDR1 and CDR2: LGHDT, YNNKEL (reference sequence). DNA of the CDR3: TGTGCCAGCAGCCATGGGACAGGGGAGGTCGGTTCACCCCTCCACTTT. This sequence encodes CASSHGTGEVGSPLHF.

The J gene is TRBJ1-1, the V gene TRBV9, with 8 bases that match TRBD1. This CDR3 has 16 residues. CDR1 SGDLS and CDR2 YYNGEE come from the germline V gene. Germline trimming cut 0 bases from V and 4 bases from J; bases unmatched to any gene: 8. This CDR3 is CASSVGAGGAATEAFF. CDR3 bases: TGTGCCAGCAGCGTAGGAGCAGGGGGCGCGGCCACTGAAGCTTTCTTT.

The chain couples TRBV11-3 to TRBJ2-1; a possible D gene is TRBD2 (6 bases). Deletions cut 5 bases from V and 6 bases from J, with 14 bases between. Germline values: CDR1 SGHNT, CDR2 YENEEA. The CDR3 contains 14 residues. The CDR3 loop reads CASSRDAGTNEQFF. The CDR3, as DNA: TGTGCCAGCAGCCGAGACGCGGGGACCAATGAGCAGTTCTTC.

The chain recombines TRBV12-5 with TRBJ1-3; the match to TRBD1 covers 9 bases. Germline assignment: CDR1 LGHNT and CDR2 FRNRAP. This CDR3 is 16 amino acids long. With V trimmed by 6 bases and J by 0 bases, 6 bases remained unmatched. The CDR3 region is CASGPRTGVSGNTIYF. Written as DNA, the CDR3 is TGTGCTAGTGGCCCGAGGACAGGGGTCTCTGGAAACACCATATATTTT.